The rows below give T cell receptor beta chains drawn from one sample of a study of sequential checkpoint blockade in melanoma. The method was immunoSEQ multiplex PCR; TCRdb's version includes in-frame clones alone and lacks a portion of them. In the table there are some 5,600 clones, approximately 71% of which are singletons. Sequencing was performed on CD8+ T cells sorted from blood (inferred from file names), taken from a patient given nivolumab and ipilimumab in sequence. These receptors were collected from a human patient with melanoma. Some clones in this sample may be carry-over from other donors' samples. CDR3s include the opening cysteine and the closing phenylalanine or tryptophan.

J gene: TRBJ2-3; V gene: TRBV6-5; CDR3 length: 14; CDR3 protein: CASSYGRDTDTQYF
J gene: TRBJ1-1; V gene: TRBV27; CDR3 length: 14; CDR3 protein: CASRIRGSSTEAFF
J gene: NA; V gene: TRBV6-5; CDR3 length: 12; CDR3 protein: CASSPTGYEQYF
J gene: TRBJ1-6; V gene: TRBV7-9; CDR3 length: 16; CDR3 protein: CASSQDRLSINSPLHF
J gene: TRBJ1-3; V gene: TRBV27; CDR3 length: 14; CDR3 protein: CASTTEGSGNTIYF
J gene: TRBJ2-7; V gene: TRBV6-1; CDR3 length: 14; CDR3 protein: CASRYGTGSYEQYF
J gene: TRBJ2-1; V gene: TRBV5-1; CDR3 length: 16; CDR3 protein: CASSLDRLGDYNEQFF
J gene: TRBJ2-1; V gene: TRBV7-2; CDR3 length: 16; CDR3 protein: CASSLGRQGRYNEQFF
J gene: TRBJ2-7; V gene: TRBV6-6; CDR3 length: 11; CDR3 protein: CAGGQASEQYF
J gene: TRBJ1-4; V gene: TRBV10-1; CDR3 length: 14; CDR3 protein: CARDTGTVNEKLFF
J gene: TRBJ1-1; V gene: TRBV27; CDR3 length: 13; CDR3 protein: CASRLTGNTEAFF
J gene: TRBJ2-3; V gene: TRBV19; CDR3 length: 15; CDR3 protein: CASSIAGTGADTQYF
J gene: TRBJ2-2; V gene: TRBV10-3; CDR3 length: 12; CDR3 protein: CAAQGQGGELFF
J gene: TRBJ2-7; V gene: TRBV7-9; CDR3 length: 14; CDR3 protein: CASSPGTGAHEQYF
J gene: TRBJ2-7; V gene: TRBV14; CDR3 length: 16; CDR3 protein: CASSQESRDRSYEQYF
J gene: TRBJ2-4; V gene: TRBV27; CDR3 length: 19; CDR3 protein: CASSLYAPTTGRRENIQYF
J gene: TRBJ2-3; V gene: TRBV9; CDR3 length: 15; CDR3 protein: CASSLGLLLTDTQYF
J gene: TRBJ1-1; V gene: TRBV18; CDR3 length: 13; CDR3 protein: CASSPDRATEAFF
J gene: TRBJ1-5; V gene: TRBV7-9; CDR3 length: 14; CDR3 protein: CASSPGLSNQPQHF
J gene: TRBJ2-2; V gene: TRBV11-2; CDR3 length: 15; CDR3 protein: CASRSSHLNTGELFF
J gene: TRBJ1-2; V gene: TRBV10-2; CDR3 length: 12; CDR3 protein: CASSDGGYGYTF
J gene: TRBJ2-1; V gene: TRBV9; CDR3 length: 13; CDR3 protein: CASSGGGYNEQFF
J gene: TRBJ2-1; V gene: TRBV4-2; CDR3 length: 13; CDR3 protein: CASGLAGWDEQFF
J gene: TRBJ2-1; V gene: TRBV9; CDR3 length: 19; CDR3 protein: CASSVQRTGTGKRHNEQFF
J gene: TRBJ1-1; V gene: TRBV12-5; CDR3 length: 13; CDR3 protein: CASMTGWNTEAFF
J gene: TRBJ1-2; V gene: TRBV2; CDR3 length: 13; CDR3 protein: CASTPYWAYGYTF
J gene: TRBJ2-3; V gene: TRBV28; CDR3 length: 14; CDR3 protein: CASSFLAGTDTQYF
J gene: TRBJ1-2; V gene: TRBV2; CDR3 length: 15; CDR3 protein: CASGHPRQSNYANTF
J gene: TRBJ2-1; V gene: TRBV7-6; CDR3 length: 15; CDR3 protein: CASSGTGGLYNEQFF
J gene: TRBJ2-1; V gene: TRBV9; CDR3 length: 13; CDR3 protein: CASTNTAGNEQFF
J gene: TRBJ1-2; V gene: TRBV6-7; CDR3 length: 17; CDR3 protein: CASSYFGDSFFPRGYTF
J gene: TRBJ2-5; V gene: TRBV2; CDR3 length: 12; CDR3 protein: CASSDRVETQYF
J gene: TRBJ2-7; V gene: TRBV5-5; CDR3 length: 15; CDR3 protein: CASSFGTSWGYEQYF
J gene: TRBJ2-7; V gene: TRBV29-1; CDR3 length: 13; CDR3 protein: CSVTDRGNFEQYF
J gene: TRBJ1-5; V gene: TRBV11-2; CDR3 length: 15; CDR3 protein: CASSLSQGLLQPQHF
J gene: TRBJ2-7; V gene: TRBV4-3; CDR3 length: 14; CDR3 protein: CASSQGRQGDEQYF
J gene: TRBJ2-7; V gene: TRBV14; CDR3 length: 16; CDR3 protein: CASSRAKAGGSWEQYF
J gene: TRBJ1-1; V gene: TRBV9; CDR3 length: 14; CDR3 protein: CASSAGTSNTEAFF
J gene: TRBJ2-7; V gene: TRBV7-9; CDR3 length: 14; CDR3 protein: CASSLVGGVYEQYF
J gene: TRBJ2-7; V gene: TRBV7-3; CDR3 length: 12; CDR3 protein: CASTPTGNEQYF
J gene: TRBJ2-7; V gene: TRBV5-1; CDR3 length: 16; CDR3 protein: CASSVIQGRIGYEQYF